The rows below give T cell receptor beta chains drawn from one sample of a study of Ad26.COV2.S vaccination and SARS-CoV-2 variants. TCRdb's table, derived via immunoSEQ multiplex PCR, lists solely in-frame clones and lacks some. The top ten clones hold around 6.4% of a sample with more than 300,000 clones, roughly 90% of them seen once. The specimen comprised peripheral blood, sampled in a trial of Ad26.COV2.S vaccine versus placebo. The receptors shown here come from a person aged 18-60 years who received the Ad26.COV2.S COVID-19 vaccine or a placebo. Each CDR3 is given with its conserved first and last residue. Fields, in order: V gene, clone size, J gene, D gene, CDR3 protein, CDR3 DNA. A D gene is named only where the DNA matches it firmly. Not every row has a clone size; where given, it reads once, few, many or a size class.

TRBV6-5,NA,TRBJ1-6,NA,CASNPGGSYNSPLHF,TGTGCCAGCAATCCCGGGGGCTCCTATAATTCACCCCTCCACTTT
TRBV7-9,NA,TRBJ1-1,NA,CASRRAQGTEAFF,TGTGCCAGCAGGCGGGCCCAGGGCACTGAAGCTTTCTTT
TRBV5-1,NA,TRBJ1-3,TRBD1,CASSPGRDRVNTIYF,TGCGCCAGCAGCCCGGGACGGGACAGGGTAAACACCATATATTTT
TRBV9,NA,TRBJ2-7,NA,CASSVSGRGNEQYF,TGTGCCAGCAGCGTATCGGGCAGGGGCAACGAGCAGTACTTC
TRBV10-2,NA,TRBJ1-6,NA,CASSVLTTGSPLHF,TGCGCCAGCAGTGTCCTGACTACGGGCTCACCCCTCCACTTT
TRBV19,NA,TRBJ1-1,TRBD1,CASSVGSGQGGTEAFF,TGTGCCAGTAGTGTAGGATCCGGACAGGGGGGGACTGAAGCTTTCTTT
TRBV30,NA,TRBJ1-1,NA,CAWSVLVVTEAFF,TGTGCCTGGAGTGTACTAGTCGTAACTGAAGCTTTCTTT
TRBV25-1,NA,TRBJ1-2,TRBD1,CASSEPRRDRARYTF,TGTGCCAGCAGTGAGCCCAGGCGGGACAGGGCTCGCTACACCTTC
TRBV7-4,NA,TRBJ2-7,NA,CASSFCSLRDYEQYF,TGTGCCAGCAGCTTTTGCTCCCTAAGGGACTACGAGCAGTACTTC
TRBV4-3,NA,TRBJ2-1,NA,CASSQDRNEQFF,TGCGCCAGCAGCCAAGATCGAAATGAGCAGTTCTTC
TRBV28,NA,TRBJ2-1,NA,CASSLHLSSYNEQFF,TGTGCCAGCAGTTTACACCTAAGCTCCTACAATGAGCAGTTCTTC
TRBV5-1,NA,TRBJ2-4,TRBD2,CASSPGTSKGVVQYF,TGCGCCAGCAGCCCCGGGACTAGTAAGGGGGTGGTTCAGTACTTC
TRBV4-1,NA,TRBJ1-1,TRBD1,CASSQRDRGLDTEAFF,TGCGCCAGCAGCCAGCGGGACAGGGGTTTGGACACTGAAGCTTTCTTT
TRBV7-3,NA,TRBJ2-1,TRBD2,CASTFTGTSGRGEQFF,TGTGCCAGTACTTTCACCGGGACTAGCGGGAGAGGTGAGCAGTTCTTC
TRBV6-5,once,TRBJ2-5,TRBD1,CASSYLGQGEGETQYF,TGTGCCAGCAGTTATTTGGGACAGGGTGAGGGAGAGACCCAGTACTTC
TRBV28,NA,TRBJ2-1,NA,CASSLPEGGSYNEQFF,TGTGCCAGCAGTTTACCAGAAGGGGGCTCCTACAATGAGCAGTTCTTC
TRBV6-5,NA,TRBJ1-2,TRBD1,CASTPDRRNGYTF,TGTGCCAGCACCCCGGACAGGAGGAATGGCTACACCTTC
TRBV6-5,NA,TRBJ1-1,NA,CASSYGAENTEAFF,TGTGCCAGCAGTTACGGTGCGGAGAACACTGAAGCTTTCTTT
TRBV6-5,NA,TRBJ1-4,NA,CASSPGPGNEKLFF,TGTGCCAGCAGCCCGGGACCGGGTAATGAAAAACTGTTTTTT
TRBV11-3,once,TRBJ2-5,TRBD1,CASSLGTGQETQYF,TGTGCCAGCAGCTTAGGGACAGGCCAAGAGACCCAGTACTTC
TRBV28,NA,TRBJ2-7,TRBD1,CASTPWRQGSNEQYF,TGTGCCAGCACCCCTTGGAGACAGGGGAGTAACGAGCAGTACTTC
TRBV15,NA,TRBJ2-7,TRBD2,CATSPGGAASYSYEQYF,TGTGCCACCAGCCCCGGGGGGGCAGCATCCTACTCCTACGAGCAGTACTTC
TRBV28,few,TRBJ1-6,TRBD1,CASKTGDRGRLLYSPLHF,TGTGCCAGCAAAACAGGAGACAGGGGTAGGCTCCTATATTCACCCCTCCACTTT
TRBV7-2,NA,TRBJ1-6,NA,CASSPTLLGSPLHF,TGTGCCAGCAGCCCGACTCTTCTCGGGTCACCCCTCCACTTT
TRBV19,NA,TRBJ2-1,TRBD1,CASSVGQGSNEQFF,TGTGCCAGTAGTGTAGGACAGGGGAGCAATGAGCAGTTCTTC
TRBV7-2,NA,TRBJ2-3,TRBD2,CASSSGAGGGTDTQYF,TGTGCCAGCAGCTCGGGAGCGGGGGGGGGCACAGATACGCAGTATTTT
TRBV6-5,NA,TRBJ1-5,NA,CASSYSSGVNQPQHF,TGTGCCAGCAGTTACTCTTCAGGGGTAAATCAGCCCCAGCATTTT
TRBV9,NA,TRBJ2-1,TRBD2,CASSETSGRWAEQFF,TGTGCCAGCAGTGAGACTAGCGGGAGGTGGGCTGAGCAGTTCTTC
TRBV12-3/TRBV12-4,NA,TRBJ1-6,NA,CASAGTLNSPLHF,TGTGCCAGCGCCGGGACATTAAATTCACCCCTCCACTTT
TRBV11-3,NA,TRBJ2-2,NA,CASSPMSGTGELFF,TGTGCCAGCAGCCCGATGTCGGGGACCGGGGAGCTGTTTTTT
TRBV2,NA,TRBJ2-5,TRBD2,CASNLGGARETQYF,TGTGCCAGCAATCTCGGGGGGGCCCGGGAGACCCAGTACTTC